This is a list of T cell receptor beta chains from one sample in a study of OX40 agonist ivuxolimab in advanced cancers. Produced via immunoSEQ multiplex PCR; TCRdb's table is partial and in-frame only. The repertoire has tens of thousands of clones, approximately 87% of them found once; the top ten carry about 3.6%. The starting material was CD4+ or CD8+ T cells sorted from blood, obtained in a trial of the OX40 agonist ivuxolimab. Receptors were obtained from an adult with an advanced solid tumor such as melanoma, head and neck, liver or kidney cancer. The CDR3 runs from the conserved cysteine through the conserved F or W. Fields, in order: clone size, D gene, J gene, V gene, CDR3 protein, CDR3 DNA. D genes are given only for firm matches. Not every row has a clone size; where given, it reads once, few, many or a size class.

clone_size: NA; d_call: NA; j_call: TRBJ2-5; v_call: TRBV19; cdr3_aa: CASSHRTDLKTQYF; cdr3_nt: TGTGCCAGTAGTCACCGGACAGACTTGAAGACCCAGTACTTC
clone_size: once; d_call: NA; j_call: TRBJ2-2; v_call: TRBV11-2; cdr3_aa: CASSLRVATGELFF; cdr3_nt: TGTGCCAGCAGCTTAAGGGTAGCCACCGGGGAGCTGTTTTTT
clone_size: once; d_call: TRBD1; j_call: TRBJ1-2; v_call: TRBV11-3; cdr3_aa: CASSLIRGLGGYTF; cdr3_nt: TGTGCCAGCAGCTTAATCAGGGGGCTAGGTGGCTACACCTTC
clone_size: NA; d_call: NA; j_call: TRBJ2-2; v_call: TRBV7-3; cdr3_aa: CASSTKTGDGELFF; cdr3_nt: TGTGCCAGCAGCACCAAGACAGGAGACGGGGAGCTGTTTTTT
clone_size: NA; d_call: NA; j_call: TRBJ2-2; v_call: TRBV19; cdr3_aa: CASRDRVNTGELFF; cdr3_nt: TGTGCCAGTAGGGACAGAGTTAACACCGGGGAGCTGTTTTTT
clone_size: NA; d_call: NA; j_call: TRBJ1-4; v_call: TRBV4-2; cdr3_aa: CASSQDQTGEKLFF; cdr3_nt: TGTGCCAGCAGCCAAGATCAGACTGGTGAAAAACTGTTTTTT
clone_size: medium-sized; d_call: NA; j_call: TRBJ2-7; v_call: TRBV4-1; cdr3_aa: CASSPGAGTYEQYF; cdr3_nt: TGCGCCAGCAGCCCCGGGGCGGGAACCTACGAGCAGTACTTC
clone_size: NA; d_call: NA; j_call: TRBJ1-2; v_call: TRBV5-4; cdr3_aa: CASSLTVNYGYTF; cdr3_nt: TGTGCCAGCAGCTTGACTGTTAACTATGGCTACACCTTC
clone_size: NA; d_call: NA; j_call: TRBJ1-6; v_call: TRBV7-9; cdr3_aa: CASSLGAFNSPLHF; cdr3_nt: TGTGCCAGCAGCTTAGGGGCTTTCAATTCACCCCTCCACTTT
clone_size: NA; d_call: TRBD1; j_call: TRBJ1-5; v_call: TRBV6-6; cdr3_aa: CASSTQGEQPQHF; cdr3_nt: TGTGCCAGCAGCACACAGGGGGAGCAGCCCCAGCATTTT
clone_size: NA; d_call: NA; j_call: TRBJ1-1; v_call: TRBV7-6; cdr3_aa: CASSLRTANTEAFF; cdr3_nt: TGTGCCAGCAGCTTACGGACAGCGAACACTGAAGCTTTCTTT